This TCR beta chain was sequenced during a study of T cell responses to AZD1222 COVID-19 vaccine. TCRdb keeps only in-frame clones here, not all; method: immunoSEQ multiplex PCR. This sample has 70,000 or so clones, with roughly 87% found just once. Worth noting for this clone: The antigen remains unidentified.

Germline-derived CDR1 and CDR2 are SNHLY and FYNNEI. There are 14 residues in the CDR3. V lost 5 bases, J lost 11 bases, and 16 bases lay in between. Study results and limitations: Clonal diversity was possibly underestimated, and the donors were mostly white British, with more females. Repertoires were sampled only after the peak T cell response. Reportedly, nearly half the spike-specific TCRs target unmutated variant regions.

The sequenced sample was peripheral blood, obtained on day 0 of AZD1222 vaccination. This TCR came from an adult in good health. The rearrangement links TRBV2 to TRBJ1-6; TRBD1 might be the D (5 bases). Written as DNA, the CDR3 is TGTGCCAGCAGTAGAGAGGGGATGAACACACCCCTCCACTTT. Encoded protein: CASSREGMNTPLHF.